These 21 T cell receptor beta chains were all obtained from the same sample, sequenced in a study of technical replicates of blood from several donors. The method was immunoSEQ multiplex PCR; TCRdb's version includes in-frame clones alone and lacks a portion of them. The top ten clones hold more than 0.3% of a sample with more than 65,000 clones, 93% of them seen once. Sequencing was carried out using T cells isolated from PBMCs. The source is a human donor in good health.

This chain joins TRBV29-1 and TRBJ2-2; 14 bases align to TRBD2. From germline, CDR1 is SQVTM and CDR2 ANQGSEA. V lost 7 bases to trimming and J lost 4 bases; unmatched junction nucleotides: 5. This CDR3 comprises 15 residues. CDR3: CSAGLAGGVTGELFF. CDR3 DNA sequence: TGCAGCGCAGGACTAGCGGGAGGAGTCACCGGGGAGCTGTTTTTT.

The chain combines TRBV6-5 with TRBJ1-1; D gene uncertain. Germline V gene sequence: CDR1 MNHEY, CDR2 SVGAGI. With 6 bases removed from V and 7 bases from J, the gap between germline ends came to 9 bases. CDR3 size: 11 residues. The CDR3 loop is CASSVSGEAFF. In DNA form, the CDR3 reads TGTGCCAGCAGCGTCTCCGGTGAAGCTTTCTTT.

This chain joins TRBV28 and TRBJ2-7; no clear D. This CDR3 is built from 12 residues. The V end lost 4 bases, the J end lost 6 bases, and 10 bases lay between the germline ends. CDR1 MDHEN and CDR2 SYDVKM come from the germline V gene. DNA for the CDR3: TGTGCCAGCAGTTCCTTGCCGAGCGAGCAGTACTTC. Protein: CASSSLPSEQYF.

The rearrangement uses TRBV7-2 and TRBJ2-5, with TRBD2 identical over 8 bases. This CDR3 is 17 amino acids long. Germline CDR1 reads SGHTA; CDR2 reads FQGNSA. V shed 2 bases, J shed 5 bases, and the junction held 13 bases outside the gene matches. In nucleotides, the CDR3 is TGTGCCAGCAGCTTAAACTATCAGCGGGAGAAGCTGGAGACCCAGTACTTC. Translation gives CASSLNYQREKLETQYF.

The CDR3 sequence is CASSFAGGQYTQYF. The CDR3 DNA reads as TGTGCCAGCAGTTTTGCGGGAGGACAATATACGCAGTATTTT. V usage is TRBV27 and J usage is TRBJ2-3, with 8 bases identical to TRBD2. Germline CDR1 is MNHEY and CDR2 is SMNVEV (reference sequence). V shed 3 bases, J shed 7 bases, and the junction held 6 bases outside the gene matches. There are 14 residues in the CDR3.

The rearrangement joins TRBV7-8 to TRBJ1-1; D call uncertain. V gave up 1 base and J gave up 11 bases, with 14 bases separating them. The CDR3 is 13 residues long. CDR1 and CDR2 (germline): SGHVS, FQNEAQ. CDR3 loop: CASSLEGRIAAFF. CDR3 nucleotides: TGTGCCAGCAGCTTAGAAGGTAGAATAGCGGCTTTCTTT.

V and J are TRBV5-1 and TRBJ2-1; 10 positions match TRBD2. The junction had 3 bases not matched to a gene; V was cut back by 0 bases and J by 3 bases. This CDR3 comprises 16 residues. Germline values: CDR1 SGHRS, CDR2 YFSETQ. The CDR3 nucleotides read TGCGCCAGCAGCTTGGTAGCGGGAGGACTCTACAATGAGCAGTTCTTC. Its protein product is CASSLVAGGLYNEQFF. The whole variable domain, filled in from reference TRBV5-1 and TRBJ2-1, reads KAGVTQTPRYLIKTRGQQVTLSCSPISGHRSVSWYQQTPGQGLQFLFEYFSETQRNKGNFPGRFSGRQFSNSRSEMNVSTLELGDSALYLCASSLVAGGLYNEQFFGPGTRLTVL.

The genes are TRBV9 and TRBJ1-1; 8 nucleotides line up with TRBD1. Trimming at V came to 3 bases and at J to 7 bases, leaving 5 bases not matched to a gene. CDR1 SGDLS and CDR2 YYNGEE come from the germline V gene. The CDR3 runs 13 residues. CDR3 in amino acids: CASSATGGNEAFF. The DNA for the CDR3 is TGTGCCAGCAGCGCCACAGGGGGGAATGAAGCTTTCTTT.

The V call is TRBV21-1, the J call TRBJ2-7; the table's D gene call, TRBD1, was not cross checked with the DNA. TRBV21-1 has pseudogene status. This CDR3 has 17 amino acids. The CDR3 DNA sequence: TGTGCCAGCAGCAAAGGGAAGGGGGACCGGGGATCCTACGAGCAGTACTTC. Encoded protein: CASSKGKGDRGSYEQYF.

The chain uses TRBV28 and TRBJ2-1, with 7 bases aligning to TRBD2. CDR3 length: 13 amino acids. V lost 6 bases, J lost 5 bases, and 4 bases stayed unmatched. Germline V gene lookup returns CDR1 MDHEN and CDR2 SYDVKM. The CDR3 DNA reads TGTGCCAGCAGCCACGCGGGAGACAATGAGCAGTTCTTC. This gives the protein CASSHAGDNEQFF.

This CDR3 is CASRREGTGIYEQYF. Here the CDR3 DNA reads TGTGCCAGTAGACGGGAAGGGACAGGAATTTACGAGCAGTACTTC. This chain connects TRBV19 to TRBJ2-7, with 8 nucleotides matching TRBD1. After removal of 6 bases from V and 4 bases from J, the junction contained 11 bases not matched to a gene. Germline V gives CDR1 LNHDA, CDR2 SQIVND (reference sequence). This CDR3 region has 15 residues.

The rearrangement joins TRBV7-8 to TRBJ2-7; TRBD1 might be the D (5 bases). This CDR3 region has 14 residues. Germline V gene sequence: CDR1 SGHVS, CDR2 FQNEAQ. Between the trimmed V and J ends, which lost 2 bases and 2 bases, there was a span of 10 bases. CDR3 amino acids: CASSLRSDTYEQYF. As DNA, the CDR3 is TGTGCCAGCAGCTTAAGGTCGGACACCTACGAGCAGTACTTC.

This chain connects TRBV5-4 to TRBJ2-5; 7 bases line up with TRBD1. CDR3 length: 15 amino acids. After removal of 0 bases from V and 5 bases from J, the junction contained 7 bases not matched to a gene. The V gene's germline CDR1 is SGHNT and CDR2 YYREEE (reference sequence). The CDR3 protein is CASSLVRGGGETQYF. The CDR3 DNA reads as TGTGCCAGCAGCTTGGTTCGAGGGGGCGGGGAGACCCAGTACTTC.

In this sample, this clone turned up a few times. The chain combines TRBV18 with TRBJ1-3; TRBD1 matches 9 bases. The germline CDR1 and CDR2 sequences are KGHSH and LQKENI. V gave up 6 bases and J gave up 0 bases; unmatched junction bases: 6. The CDR3 runs to 16 residues. CDR3 coding DNA: TGTGCCAGCTCCCACGGGACAGGGATCTCTGGAAACACCATATATTTT. This gives the protein CASSHGTGISGNTIYF.

The V gene is TRBV19, the J gene TRBJ2-3; D remains unclear. The CDR3 has 16 amino acids. Germline values: CDR1 LNHDA, CDR2 SQIVND (reference sequence). Trimming stripped 5 bases from V and 0 bases from J, with 15 bases between. The CDR3 DNA follows: TGTGCCAGTAGTCCCATACAAGTTTCTAGCACAGATACGCAGTATTTT. Amino acids: CASSPIQVSSTDTQYF.

V usage is TRBV19 and J usage is TRBJ2-7; 7 positions agree with TRBD1. Germline V CDR1 and CDR2: LNHDA, SQIVND (reference sequence). CDR3 length: 13 amino acids. The V and J ends lost 4 bases and 4 bases, in that order; junction bases with no gene match: 4. CDR3 nucleotides: TGTGCCAGTAGTACGGGACAGATATACGAGCAGTACTTC. Its protein product is CASSTGQIYEQYF.

V gene TRBV27 combines with J gene TRBJ1-4; TRBD1 aligns across 8 bases. This CDR3 has 18 residues. Germline lookup yields CDR1 MNHEY and CDR2 SMNVEV (reference sequence). V gave up 8 bases and J gave up 2 bases; unmatched junction bases: 16. The CDR3 coding sequence is TGTGCCAGCTCAAGGACAGGGTTATTTCAAGCGACTAATGAAAAACTGTTTTTT. Its protein product is CASSRTGLFQATNEKLFF.

The chain carries TRBV6-5 and TRBJ1-2; D is possibly TRBD1 (6 bases). The CDR3 runs to 14 residues. Trimming took 5 bases from V and 4 from J, leaving 14 bases between them. In germline, CDR1 is MNHEY, CDR2 SVGAGI. CDR3 nucleotide sequence: TGTGCCAGCAGTCACCCGGGGACACTCTATGGCTACACCTTC. It is translated as CASSHPGTLYGYTF.

The chain uses TRBV2 and TRBJ2-3; 12 bases map to TRBD2. V was pared by 11 bases and J by 2 bases, with 2 bases of the junction left unmatched. Germline values: CDR1 SNHLY, CDR2 FYNNEI. The CDR3 is 13 residues long. The CDR3 loop reads CAWTSGVTDTQYF. As DNA, the CDR3 is TGTGCCTGGACTAGCGGGGTCACAGATACGCAGTATTTT.

The chain has TRBV9 and TRBJ2-7; 7 bases agree with TRBD1. Losses at the gene ends were 3 bases for V and 1 base for J; bases not matched to a gene: 4. The germline V gene has CDR1 SGDLS and CDR2 YYNGEE. This CDR3 spans 14 amino acids. CDR3 nucleotide sequence: TGTGCCAGCAGCGGCCGACAGGGATCCTACGAGCAGTACTTC. Translated, it gives CASSGRQGSYEQYF.

CDR3 bases: TGCGCCAGCAGCTTACGAGAAGCGGGAGGCTCGGGGGAGCAGTACTTC. It is translated as CASSLREAGGSGEQYF. This rearrangement joins TRBV5-1 to TRBJ2-7; the match to TRBD2 covers 9 bases. The trim removed 2 bases at V and 7 bases at J, leaving 13 bases unmatched. CDR1 SGHRS and CDR2 YFSETQ come from the germline V gene. CDR3 length: 16 residues.